Listed below are T cell receptor beta chains from one sample, sequenced in a study of blood T cell repertoires in COVID-19. TCRdb's table, derived via immunoSEQ multiplex PCR, lists solely in-frame clones and lacks some. Of 140,000 or so clones in the sample, more than 75% were seen once. Sequencing was carried out using PBMCs or T cells enriched from blood (not recorded which). The receptors stem from a man between 60 and 70 years old who had recovered from COVID-19. Each CDR3 is given with its conserved first and last residue. A D gene is named only where the DNA matches it firmly. Not all rows give a size; the values are once, few, many and, for expanded clones, a class.

cdr3_length j_call d_call clone_size v_call cdr3_aa cdr3_nt
15 TRBJ1-1 TRBD1 NA TRBV4-1 CASSQEARGVAEAFF TGCGCCAGCAGCCAAGAGGCCAGGGGGGTGGCTGAAGCTTTCTTT
15 TRBJ1-1 NA NA TRBV7-8 CASSLRGQMNTEAFF TGTGCCAGCAGCCTAAGAGGGCAGATGAACACTGAAGCTTTCTTT
12 TRBJ1-4 NA NA TRBV2 CASTGANEKLFF TGTGCCAGCACCGGAGCTAATGAAAAACTGTTTTTT
14 TRBJ1-1 NA once TRBV7-8 CASSLARAAAEAFF TGTGCCAGCAGCTTAGCGCGAGCGGCCGCTGAAGCTTTCTTT
18 TRBJ2-2 TRBD2 NA TRBV10-3 CAISESLAGATNTGELFF TGTGCCATCAGTGAGTCCCTAGCGGGGGCCACGAACACCGGGGAGCTGTTTTTT
16 TRBJ2-7 NA many TRBV4-2 CASSQDRGAGSYEQYF TGTGCCAGCAGCCAAGACCGTGGGGCAGGGTCCTACGAGCAGTACTTC
16 TRBJ1-5 NA NA TRBV2 CASSETEFYSNQPQHF TGTGCCAGCAGTGAGACAGAGTTCTATAGCAATCAGCCCCAGCATTTT
11 TRBJ2-1 TRBD2 NA TRBV30 CAWTGGGRSFF TGTGCCTGGACGGGCGGGGGTAGGTCGTTCTTC
13 TRBJ1-5 TRBD1 NA TRBV7-9 CASSDRENQPQHF TGTGCCAGCAGCGACAGGGAGAATCAGCCCCAGCATTTT
14 TRBJ1-2 TRBD1 NA TRBV5-4 CASSKGGFGYGYTF TGTGCCAGCAGCAAAGGGGGCTTCGGCTATGGCTACACCTTC
13 TRBJ1-5 TRBD1 NA TRBV7-8 CASSSDRVQPQHF TGTGCCAGCAGCTCCGACAGGGTCCAGCCCCAGCATTTT
16 TRBJ1-4 NA once TRBV27 CASSLYGVSLGEKLFF TGTGCCAGCAGTTTATACGGGGTATCGCTCGGTGAAAAACTGTTTTTT
15 TRBJ1-4 NA NA TRBV11-2 CASSLAGQVNEKLFF TGTGCCAGCAGCTTAGCAGGACAAGTTAATGAAAAACTGTTTTTT
21 TRBJ2-4 NA NA TRBV30 CAWSSTRETDRWWLAKNIQYF TGTGCCTGGAGTAGTACTCGGGAAACAGACCGGTGGTGGTTAGCCAAAAACATTCAGTACTTC
14 TRBJ1-5 NA NA TRBV5-6 CASSPQGSGQPQHF TGTGCCAGCAGCCCCCAGGGGAGCGGTCAGCCCCAGCATTTT
20 TRBJ2-3 TRBD1 few TRBV28 CASTGQGASMATPYTDTQYF TGTGCCAGCACCGGACAGGGGGCGAGTATGGCCACACCTTACACAGATACGCAGTATTTT
13 TRBJ1-2 NA NA TRBV15 CATSRNQGGGYTF TGTGCCACCAGCAGAAACCAGGGAGGTGGCTACACCTTC
14 TRBJ1-6 TRBD1 once TRBV5-6 CASSSRGPRSPLHF TGTGCCAGCAGCTCCAGGGGGCCTAGATCACCCCTCCACTTT
14 TRBJ2-7 NA NA TRBV10-2 CASSRVAEIYEQYF TGCGCCAGCAGTAGGGTAGCGGAGATCTACGAGCAGTACTTC
13 TRBJ1-1 NA NA TRBV29-1 CSVGRDMNTEAFF TGCAGCGTTGGCAGGGACATGAACACTGAAGCTTTCTTT
17 TRBJ2-5 TRBD1 NA TRBV19 CASSIKGWGTGQETQYF TGTGCCAGTAGTATAAAGGGGTGGGGGACAGGACAAGAGACCCAGTACTTC
15 TRBJ1-6 NA NA TRBV7-9 CASSFYSSYNSPLHF TGTGCCAGCAGCTTTTATAGCTCCTATAATTCACCCCTCCACTTT
15 TRBJ1-4 TRBD1 NA TRBV6-5 CASSLSGGRDEKLFF TGTGCCAGCAGTTTGTCAGGGGGAAGGGATGAAAAACTGTTTTTT
14 TRBJ1-6 TRBD1 few TRBV5-1 CASSLGQQNSPLHF TGCGCCAGCAGCCTGGGACAGCAAAATTCACCCCTCCACTTT
14 TRBJ2-2 TRBD1 NA TRBV7-3 CASRQGSNTGELFF TGTGCCAGCCGACAGGGCTCGAACACCGGGGAGCTGTTTTTT
13 TRBJ1-1 NA NA TRBV27 CASQVFRDTEAFF TGTGCCAGCCAAGTCTTCAGGGACACTGAAGCTTTCTTT
13 TRBJ1-3 NA NA TRBV28 CASSPRGRNTIYF TGTGCCAGCAGTCCCCGAGGAAGAAACACCATATATTTT
18 TRBJ1-3 TRBD1 NA TRBV7-8 CASSLQGTGVTRGNTIYF TGTGCCAGCAGCTTACAAGGGACAGGGGTGACTAGAGGAAACACCATATATTTT
15 TRBJ2-3 TRBD2 NA TRBV5-1 CASSQSGGQADTQYF TGCGCCAGCAGCCAAAGCGGGGGGCAGGCAGATACGCAGTATTTT
16 TRBJ1-3 NA NA TRBV4-2 CASSQVSQISGNTIYF TGTGCCAGCAGCCAAGTGTCGCAGATCTCTGGAAACACCATATATTTT
17 TRBJ2-2 NA NA TRBV7-7 CASSTRPSGDHTGELFF TGTGCTAGCAGCACGCGACCCTCGGGGGATCACACCGGGGAGCTGTTTTTT
13 TRBJ2-1 NA NA TRBV7-2 CASSLVVSNEQFF TGTGCCAGCAGCTTAGTGGTTAGCAATGAGCAGTTCTTC
15 TRBJ1-5 TRBD1 NA TRBV28 CASSLTGQGDQPQHF TGTGCCAGCAGTTTAACGGGACAGGGCGACCAGCCCCAGCATTTT
14 TRBJ2-5 TRBD1 NA TRBV19 CASSIGTGRETQYF TGTGCCAGTAGTATAGGGACAGGGAGAGAGACCCAGTACTTC
17 TRBJ2-1 TRBD1 NA TRBV6-6 CASNRDRGASSYNEQFF TGTGCCAGCAATCGGGACAGGGGGGCAAGCTCCTACAATGAGCAGTTCTTC
15 TRBJ1-4 TRBD1 NA TRBV6-5 CASSRDRGPSEKLFF TGTGCCAGCAGCCGGGACAGGGGCCCCTCTGAAAAACTGTTTTTT
16 TRBJ2-1 NA NA TRBV4-1 CASSPRADSSYNEQFF TGCGCCAGCAGCCCTCGAGCGGACAGCTCCTACAATGAGCAGTTCTTC
14 TRBJ2-7 NA NA TRBV5-1 CASSPSGSSYEQYF TGCGCCAGCAGCCCTTCTGGCAGCTCCTACGAGCAGTACTTC
15 TRBJ2-1 NA once TRBV5-4 CASSDPGQGYNEQFF TGTGCCAGCAGCGACCCCGGGCAGGGGTACAATGAGCAGTTCTTC
14 TRBJ1-5 NA NA TRBV28 CASSLRQNNQPQHF TGTGCCAGCAGTTTAAGACAGAACAATCAGCCCCAGCATTTT
14 TRBJ1-6 TRBD1 NA TRBV6-5 CASRDRGLGSPLHF TGTGCCAGCCGGGACAGGGGGCTGGGATCACCCCTCCACTTT
12 TRBJ1-2 NA few TRBV7-8 CATRGGEFGYTF TGTGCCACAAGAGGAGGGGAGTTTGGCTACACCTTC